This is a list of T cell receptor beta chains from one sample in a study of T cells in tuberculosis. The repertoire was sequenced with immunoSEQ multiplex PCR; TCRdb's copy has only in-frame clones and lacks some. Of over 30,000 clones in the sample, 93% were seen once. This material consisted of PBMCs, taken at tuberculosis diagnosis. These receptors came from an adult with tuberculosis. CDR3s include the opening cysteine and the closing phenylalanine or tryptophan. Each record gives: J gene, V gene, D gene, clone size, CDR3 DNA, CDR3 protein. D genes are given only for firm matches. The size of a clone is reported for some rows only, either as once, few or many, or as a class for expanded clones.

J gene: TRBJ2-7; V gene: TRBV29-1; D gene: TRBD2; clone size: .; CDR3 DNA: TGCAGCGTTGAATCTAGCGGGGTCTACGAGCAGTACTTC; CDR3 protein: CSVESSGVYEQYF
J gene: TRBJ2-7; V gene: TRBV30; D gene: .; clone size: .; CDR3 DNA: TGTGCCTGGAGTGTATCCGGGAGCTCCTACGAGCAGTACTTC; CDR3 protein: CAWSVSGSSYEQYF
J gene: TRBJ2-1; V gene: TRBV21-1; D gene: .; clone size: once; CDR3 DNA: TGTGCCAGCAGCAAACCCCGGGCCCAAAACAGGGTGGATGAGCAGTTCTTC; CDR3 protein: CASSKPRAQNRVDEQFF
J gene: TRBJ1-4; V gene: TRBV28; D gene: .; clone size: .; CDR3 DNA: TGTGCCAGCATGGCCACAACTAATGAAAAACTGTTTTTT; CDR3 protein: CASMATTNEKLFF
J gene: TRBJ2-1; V gene: TRBV23-1; D gene: .; clone size: .; CDR3 DNA: TGCGCCAGCAGTCAATCCCGGGACACCTACAATGAGCAGTTCTTC; CDR3 protein: CASSQSRDTYNEQFF
J gene: TRBJ2-2; V gene: TRBV6-1; D gene: TRBD2; clone size: .; CDR3 DNA: TGTGCCAGCAGATGGACTAGCGGGGGCACCGGGGAGCTGTTTTTT; CDR3 protein: CASRWTSGGTGELFF
J gene: TRBJ2-7; V gene: TRBV28; D gene: TRBD2; clone size: .; CDR3 DNA: TGTGCCAGCAGTCCACCGGGGGGAAGCGCCGACTACGAGCAGTACTTC; CDR3 protein: CASSPPGGSADYEQYF
J gene: TRBJ1-1; V gene: TRBV9; D gene: TRBD1; clone size: .; CDR3 DNA: TGTGCCAGCAGCCCCTGGACAGGAGAAGCTTTCTTT; CDR3 protein: CASSPWTGEAFF
J gene: TRBJ2-7; V gene: TRBV5-1; D gene: TRBD1; clone size: .; CDR3 DNA: TGCGCCAGCAGCGCCAGGACAGGGAGCTCCTACGAGCAGTACTTC; CDR3 protein: CASSARTGSSYEQYF
J gene: TRBJ1-1; V gene: TRBV29-1; D gene: TRBD1; clone size: .; CDR3 DNA: TGCAGCGTTTCGGGACAGGGGGCGCCGGGTGCTTTCTTT; CDR3 protein: CSVSGQGAPGAFF
J gene: TRBJ2-7; V gene: TRBV19; D gene: .; clone size: .; CDR3 DNA: TGTGCCAGTAGTATAGAAACAGGGAGCTCCTACGAGCAGTACTTC; CDR3 protein: CASSIETGSSYEQYF
J gene: TRBJ1-5; V gene: TRBV5-6; D gene: .; clone size: .; CDR3 DNA: TGTGCCAGCAACTTCAGGGGACCCAATCAGCCCCAGCATTTT; CDR3 protein: CASNFRGPNQPQHF
J gene: TRBJ2-1; V gene: TRBV7-6; D gene: TRBD2; clone size: .; CDR3 DNA: TGTGCCAGCAGGGAAGGAGCGGGGGCCTACAATGAGCAGTTCTTC; CDR3 protein: CASREGAGAYNEQFF
J gene: TRBJ2-3; V gene: TRBV4-1; D gene: TRBD2; clone size: once; CDR3 DNA: TGCGCCAGCAGCCAAGCTACTAGCGGGCCCACAGATACGCAGTATTTT; CDR3 protein: CASSQATSGPTDTQYF
J gene: TRBJ1-1; V gene: TRBV30; D gene: TRBD1; clone size: .; CDR3 DNA: TGTGCCTGGAGTCCCCCGGGACAGGGGATCCCTCGGATGAACACTGAAGCTTTCTTT; CDR3 protein: CAWSPPGQGIPRMNTEAFF
J gene: TRBJ1-1; V gene: TRBV5-1; D gene: .; clone size: .; CDR3 DNA: TGCGCCAGCAGCTTGATCCGGGAGGGCGGCACTGAAGCTTTCTTT; CDR3 protein: CASSLIREGGTEAFF
J gene: TRBJ1-1; V gene: TRBV2; D gene: .; clone size: .; CDR3 DNA: TGTGCCAGCAGGGCCTTGAACACTGAAGCTTTCTTT; CDR3 protein: CASRALNTEAFF
J gene: TRBJ1-1; V gene: TRBV9; D gene: TRBD1; clone size: .; CDR3 DNA: TGTGCCAGCAACACAGGGGGCTTGGAAACTGAAGCTTTCTTT; CDR3 protein: CASNTGGLETEAFF
J gene: TRBJ2-7; V gene: TRBV11-2; D gene: TRBD2; clone size: once; CDR3 DNA: TGTGCCAGCAGCTTAGCGGCGGGAGCTTACGAGCAGTACTTC; CDR3 protein: CASSLAAGAYEQYF
J gene: TRBJ1-1; V gene: TRBV13; D gene: .; clone size: .; CDR3 DNA: TGTGCCAGCAGCTTTGGGAGGGGCAGGAACACTGAAGCTTTCTTT; CDR3 protein: CASSFGRGRNTEAFF
J gene: TRBJ2-1; V gene: TRBV10-1; D gene: TRBD2; clone size: .; CDR3 DNA: TGCGCCAGCAGTGAGTCGGGGGAGGGGTACAATGAGCAGTTCTTC; CDR3 protein: CASSESGEGYNEQFF
J gene: TRBJ2-7; V gene: TRBV25-1; D gene: .; clone size: .; CDR3 DNA: TGTGCCAGCAGTCCCTGGGGCGGAGACGAGCAGTACTTC; CDR3 protein: CASSPWGGDEQYF
J gene: TRBJ1-5; V gene: TRBV2; D gene: TRBD1; clone size: .; CDR3 DNA: TGTGCCAGCAGTGGAGGGACAGGGAGGCCTCAGCCCCAGCATTTT; CDR3 protein: CASSGGTGRPQPQHF
J gene: TRBJ1-2; V gene: TRBV30; D gene: .; clone size: .; CDR3 DNA: TGTGCCTGGAGCGATACAGGCTATGGCTACACCTTC; CDR3 protein: CAWSDTGYGYTF
J gene: TRBJ2-5; V gene: TRBV6-6; D gene: .; clone size: .; CDR3 DNA: TGTGCCAGCACCCCGGACGGGGGAAGGACCCAGTACTTC; CDR3 protein: CASTPDGGRTQYF
J gene: TRBJ2-7; V gene: TRBV5-8; D gene: .; clone size: .; CDR3 DNA: TGTGCCAGCAGCTTAGAGGGTTTGAACTACGAGCAGTACTTC; CDR3 protein: CASSLEGLNYEQYF
J gene: TRBJ2-3; V gene: TRBV5-4; D gene: .; clone size: once; CDR3 DNA: TGTGCCAGCAGCTTTAGCGCTGCGGCAGATACGCAGTATTTT; CDR3 protein: CASSFSAAADTQYF
J gene: TRBJ2-7; V gene: TRBV4-1; D gene: TRBD1; clone size: .; CDR3 DNA: TGCGCCAGCAGCCAAGACCAGACAGGGGGCTACGAGCAGTACTTC; CDR3 protein: CASSQDQTGGYEQYF
J gene: TRBJ2-3; V gene: TRBV14; D gene: .; clone size: .; CDR3 DNA: TGTGCCAGCAGCCAAGTCCTTCTAGGCCCAGATACGCAGTATTTT; CDR3 protein: CASSQVLLGPDTQYF
J gene: TRBJ1-2; V gene: TRBV30; D gene: .; clone size: .; CDR3 DNA: TGTGCCTGGAGGGACCCCCGACAGGCCTTGAAGTATGGCTACACCTTC; CDR3 protein: CAWRDPRQALKYGYTF
J gene: TRBJ2-2; V gene: TRBV11-2; D gene: TRBD2; clone size: .; CDR3 DNA: TGTGCCTTGACTAGCGGGGGAAGGGGCGGCACCGGGGAGCTGTTTTTT; CDR3 protein: CALTSGGRGGTGELFF
J gene: TRBJ2-3; V gene: TRBV7-3; D gene: TRBD2; clone size: .; CDR3 DNA: TGTGCCAGCAGCTTAATAGCGGGGACAGATACGCAGTATTTT; CDR3 protein: CASSLIAGTDTQYF
J gene: TRBJ1-1; V gene: TRBV27; D gene: .; clone size: .; CDR3 DNA: TGTGCCAGCAGTCTCCTAAAACCGAACACTGAAGCTTTCTTT; CDR3 protein: CASSLLKPNTEAFF
J gene: TRBJ2-6; V gene: TRBV10-3; D gene: .; clone size: .; CDR3 DNA: TGTGCCATCAGTGAGGGAGGGGTAACTGGGGCCAACGTCCTGACTTTC; CDR3 protein: CAISEGGVTGANVLTF
J gene: TRBJ1-5; V gene: TRBV28; D gene: .; clone size: .; CDR3 DNA: TGTGCCAGCAGTCCCCCCCAGGGAAGAAGGGGCAATCAGCCCCAGCATTTT; CDR3 protein: CASSPPQGRRGNQPQHF
J gene: TRBJ2-3; V gene: TRBV19; D gene: TRBD1; clone size: .; CDR3 DNA: TGTGCCAGTAGTGAACCCTGGACAGGGCCCACAGATACGCAGTATTTT; CDR3 protein: CASSEPWTGPTDTQYF
J gene: TRBJ2-7; V gene: TRBV19; D gene: TRBD2; clone size: .; CDR3 DNA: TGTGCCAGTAGTATAGCAGCGGGGGGCCCCTACGAGCAGTACTTC; CDR3 protein: CASSIAAGGPYEQYF
J gene: TRBJ1-5; V gene: TRBV28; D gene: TRBD1; clone size: .; CDR3 DNA: TGTGCCAGCAGTTACAGGGGGCTTAGTAATCAGCCCCAGCATTTT; CDR3 protein: CASSYRGLSNQPQHF
J gene: TRBJ2-5; V gene: TRBV4-2; D gene: TRBD2; clone size: .; CDR3 DNA: TGTGCCAGCAGCCAAGGGGACCCACTAGCGGGGGGAGAGACCCAGTACTTC; CDR3 protein: CASSQGDPLAGGETQYF
J gene: TRBJ1-1; V gene: TRBV5-1; D gene: TRBD1; clone size: .; CDR3 DNA: TGCGCCAGCAGCTTGACCGAGGGGGCTAACACTGAAGCTTTCTTT; CDR3 protein: CASSLTEGANTEAFF
J gene: TRBJ1-2; V gene: TRBV19; D gene: .; clone size: .; CDR3 DNA: TGTGCCAGTAGCAACTTGGGTCGCGAGGGGGTGAGCTATGGCTACACCTTC; CDR3 protein: CASSNLGREGVSYGYTF
J gene: TRBJ2-3; V gene: TRBV9; D gene: .; clone size: .; CDR3 DNA: TGTGCCAGCAGCGTAGGTGTTGCGGGGCCTTATACGCAGTATTTT; CDR3 protein: CASSVGVAGPYTQYF
J gene: TRBJ2-7; V gene: TRBV4-2; D gene: TRBD1; clone size: .; CDR3 DNA: TGTGCCAGCAGCCCCCCTCCGGGACAGGGGGCTCACGAGCAGTACTTC; CDR3 protein: CASSPPPGQGAHEQYF
J gene: TRBJ1-1; V gene: TRBV25-1; D gene: .; clone size: .; CDR3 DNA: TGTGCCAGCAGTGAATATAGGTCGACAGATATGAACACTGAAGCTTTCTTT; CDR3 protein: CASSEYRSTDMNTEAFF
J gene: TRBJ2-3; V gene: TRBV19; D gene: TRBD1; clone size: .; CDR3 DNA: TGTGCCAGTAGTATTTTCCAGGGGGCCAGGGGAAGGACAGATACGCAGTATTTT; CDR3 protein: CASSIFQGARGRTDTQYF
J gene: TRBJ1-4; V gene: TRBV28; D gene: TRBD1; clone size: .; CDR3 DNA: TGTGCCAGCAGTTTGGGACAGGGGATTGAAAAACTGTTTTTT; CDR3 protein: CASSLGQGIEKLFF
J gene: TRBJ2-7; V gene: TRBV7-5; D gene: .; clone size: .; CDR3 DNA: TGTGCCAGAAGCCTCAGGTTCTCCTACGAGCAGTACTTC; CDR3 protein: CARSLRFSYEQYF
J gene: TRBJ2-2; V gene: TRBV4-1; D gene: .; clone size: .; CDR3 DNA: TGCGCCAGCAGCCAAGAAAACCTAGGGGGTGTTGGGGAGCTGTTTTTT; CDR3 protein: CASSQENLGGVGELFF
J gene: TRBJ2-1; V gene: TRBV11-2; D gene: TRBD2; clone size: once; CDR3 DNA: TGTGCCAGCAGGGAGGGACTAGCGGGTTCCTACAATGAGCAGTTCTTC; CDR3 protein: CASREGLAGSYNEQFF
J gene: TRBJ1-1; V gene: TRBV19; D gene: .; clone size: once; CDR3 DNA: TGTGCCAGTAGTTCTGGGCTGAACACTGAAGCTTTCTTT; CDR3 protein: CASSSGLNTEAFF
J gene: TRBJ2-1; V gene: TRBV4-1; D gene: TRBD1; clone size: .; CDR3 DNA: TGCGCCAGCAGCCGATCCTGGGCAGGGGGCAATGAGCAGTTCTTC; CDR3 protein: CASSRSWAGGNEQFF
J gene: TRBJ1-1; V gene: TRBV19; D gene: TRBD1; clone size: .; CDR3 DNA: TGTGCCAGTAGTGGAGAAAGACAGGGGCCTAACACTGAAGCTTTCTTT; CDR3 protein: CASSGERQGPNTEAFF
J gene: TRBJ1-1; V gene: TRBV5-1; D gene: .; clone size: .; CDR3 DNA: TGCGCCAGCAGCTTGAACATGAACACTGAAGCTTTCTTT; CDR3 protein: CASSLNMNTEAFF
J gene: TRBJ1-5; V gene: TRBV2; D gene: .; clone size: .; CDR3 DNA: TGTGCCAGCAGTTTGGACTTAACAAATCAGCCCCAGCATTTT; CDR3 protein: CASSLDLTNQPQHF
J gene: TRBJ2-5; V gene: TRBV4-1; D gene: TRBD1; clone size: few; CDR3 DNA: TGCGCCAGCAGCCAGGGGACAGAAGCAGAGACCCAGTACTTC; CDR3 protein: CASSQGTEAETQYF
J gene: TRBJ2-5; V gene: TRBV2; D gene: .; clone size: .; CDR3 DNA: TGTGCCAGCAGCGGGACTTACTCCCGGGAGACCCAGTACTTC; CDR3 protein: CASSGTYSRETQYF
J gene: TRBJ1-3; V gene: TRBV2; D gene: .; clone size: .; CDR3 DNA: TGTGCCAGCAGTGAACTCTCAGGGCAGGGAAACACCATATATTTT; CDR3 protein: CASSELSGQGNTIYF
J gene: TRBJ2-5; V gene: TRBV2; D gene: .; clone size: .; CDR3 DNA: TGTGCCAGCAGTGTGGCGGTACAAGAGACCCAGTACTTC; CDR3 protein: CASSVAVQETQYF
J gene: TRBJ1-1; V gene: TRBV6-1; D gene: .; clone size: .; CDR3 DNA: TGTGCCAGCAGTGAACTCGCAGGACGGGGGAACACTGAAGCTTTCTTT; CDR3 protein: CASSELAGRGNTEAFF
J gene: TRBJ2-3; V gene: TRBV30; D gene: TRBD2; clone size: .; CDR3 DNA: TGTGCCTGGAGTGTAGGACTAGAGGCAGATACGCAGTATTTT; CDR3 protein: CAWSVGLEADTQYF